This T cell receptor (beta chain) was recovered during a study of cytomegalovirus exposure and HLA in healthy donors. Turning to the study itself: For the approximately 420 genotyped donors, 75% to 90% fell within the Caucasian-associated ancestry cluster. Overall study findings and caveats: When a later analysis compared HLA-associated TCR beta chains with equally common others, the HLA-associated chains turned out to be more clonally expanded and to have lower generation probabilities.

A word on this clone: Its antigen is unknown.

Researchers ran the PCR with 60 Vbeta and 13 Jbeta primers. Data came from immunoSEQ multiplex PCR; TCRdb stores just in-frame clones and leaves some out. The sample contains 77,000 or so clones, roughly 76% of which appear only once. The sequence was collected from a middle-aged woman in good health and CMV-seronegative. The sample consisted of PBMCs.

CDR3 in DNA: TGTGCCAGCAGTTACGGGGGGGGTCGGGGAGAGACCCAGTACTTC. Translated, it gives CASSYGGGRGETQYF. The V gene is TRBV7-9, the J gene TRBJ2-5; 8 bases are shared with TRBD2. CDR1 is SEHNR, CDR2 FQNEAQ, per germline (reference sequence). Germline trimming cut 6 bases from V and 4 bases from J; bases unmatched to any gene: 10. This CDR3 has 15 amino acids.